This is a list of T cell receptor beta chains from one sample in a study of identical twins. TCRdb fed the 5' RACE reads into MiXCR, producing one record per CDR3 protein. The table lists approximately 690,000 distinct CDR3 sequences, approximately 6% of them singletons. Sequencing was performed on naive T cells sorted from blood. These receptors were taken from a man aged 18 to 30 in good health. The CDR3 runs from the conserved cysteine through the conserved F or W. The D gene is left open where the match is weak. Clone size appears in some rows only: once, few, many, or a class for an expanded clone.

len	v_gene	d_gene	j_gene	abundance	CDR3aa	CDR3nt
11	TRBV19	NA	TRBJ2-1	NA	CASSMPGEQFF	TGTGCCAGTAGTATGCCCGGGGAGCAGTTCTTC
14	TRBV19	NA	TRBJ2-5	few	CASSITGLRETQYF	TGTGCCAGTAGTATTACTGGCTTACGAGAGACCCAGTACTTC
16	TRBV20-1	TRBD2	TRBJ2-7	NA	CSARGGLKRLTYEQYF	TGCAGTGCTAGGGGGGGGTTGAAGCGTTTAACCTACGAGCAGTACTTC
15	TRBV10-3	TRBD2	TRBJ2-3	few	CAIMDSGENTDTQYF	TGTGCCATCATGGATAGCGGGGAAAACACAGATACGCAGTATTTT
15	TRBV11-2	NA	TRBJ2-3	NA	CASSSSGSSTDTQYF	TGTGCCAGCAGCTCCAGCGGGTCTAGCACAGATACGCAGTATTTT
13	TRBV6-1	NA	TRBJ1-1	NA	CASRTKMNTEAFF	TGTGCCAGCAGAACCAAGATGAACACTGAAGCTTTCTTT
15	TRBV12-3/TRBV12-4	NA	TRBJ2-1	many	CASSLRVGLYNEQFF	TGTGCCAGCAGTTTACGGGTGGGACTTTACAATGAGCAGTTCTTC
14	TRBV3-1	TRBD1	TRBJ2-3	many	CASSGQGGTDTQYF	TGTGCCAGCAGCGGACAGGGAGGCACAGATACGCAGTATTTT
12	TRBV3-1	NA	TRBJ1-1	many	CASSRLASEAFF	TGTGCCAGCAGCCGCCTCGCGAGTGAAGCTTTCTTT
16	TRBV11-2	TRBD2	TRBJ2-1	few	CASSQRLAGGPYEQFF	TGTGCCAGCAGCCAGAGACTAGCGGGAGGGCCCTATGAGCAGTTCTTC
15	TRBV12-3/TRBV12-4	NA	TRBJ2-7	many	CASSLRAGLTYEQYF	TGTGCCAGCAGTTTAAGGGCAGGGCTTACCTACGAGCAGTACTTC
18	TRBV11-2	TRBD2	TRBJ2-2	NA	CASSPQSGRSSNTGELFF	TGTGCCAGCAGCCCCCAGAGCGGGAGGTCCTCGAACACCGGGGAGCTGTTTTTT